The rows below give T cell receptor beta chains drawn from one sample of a study of control samples from healthy donors and cancer patients. Repertoires were generated with immunoSEQ multiplex PCR, while TCRdb's copy carries only in-frame clones and drops some. The data hold about 120,000 clones, with 88% observed a single time. Sample: blood. The receptors come from a man aged 35-49 years in good health. Each CDR3 is given with its conserved first and last residue.

v_gene | CDR3aa
TRBV14 | CASSQGEEAFF
TRBV13 | CASSPEGLAGAGDTQYF
TRBV5-8 | CASSFDRGNTEAFF
TRBV27 | CASSLSGTGAGNTIYF
TRBV7-9 | CASSLWEGAHSYEQYF
TRBV15 | CATSRESGHGYTF
TRBV6-2/TRBV6-3 | CASSSRDRASYNEQFF
TRBV10-1 | CASSEGTRQENTGELFF
TRBV7-9 | CASSLDGRPGETQYF
TRBV19 | CASSIRGRGDSGANVLTF
TRBV20-1 | CSASKGGGNYGYTF
TRBV24-1 | CATSDTGQGPYNEQFF
TRBV12-5 | CASGSGTGVSAGSGANVLTF
TRBV5-1 | CASSLRGAAYEQYF
TRBV11-2 | CASSPPRGAEAFF
TRBV14 | CASSLDPLVPLHF
TRBV29-1 | CSGGLRGNTEAFF
TRBV3-1/TRBV3-2 | CASSLWENEKLFF
TRBV6-2/TRBV6-3 | CASSLGEVNQPQHF
TRBV5-4 | CASSPGQGRNTGELFF
TRBV10-3 | CAIRRGQVANEKLFF
TRBV19 | CASSFVGTVNYGYTF
TRBV5-4 | CASSSAVAGRSTGELFF